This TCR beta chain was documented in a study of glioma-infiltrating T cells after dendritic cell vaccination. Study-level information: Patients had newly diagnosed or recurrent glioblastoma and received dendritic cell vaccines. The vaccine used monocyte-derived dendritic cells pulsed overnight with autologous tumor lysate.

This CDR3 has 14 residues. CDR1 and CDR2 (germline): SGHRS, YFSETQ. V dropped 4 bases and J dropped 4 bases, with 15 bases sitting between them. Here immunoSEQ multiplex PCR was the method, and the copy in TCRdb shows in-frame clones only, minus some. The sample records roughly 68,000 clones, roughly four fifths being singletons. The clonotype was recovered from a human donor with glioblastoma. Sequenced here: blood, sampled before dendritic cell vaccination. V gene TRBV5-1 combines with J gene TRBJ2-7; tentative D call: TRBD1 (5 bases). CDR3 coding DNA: TGCGCCAGCAGCCTCGAGGCAGGGAATTACGAGCAGTACTTC. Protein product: CASSLEAGNYEQYF.